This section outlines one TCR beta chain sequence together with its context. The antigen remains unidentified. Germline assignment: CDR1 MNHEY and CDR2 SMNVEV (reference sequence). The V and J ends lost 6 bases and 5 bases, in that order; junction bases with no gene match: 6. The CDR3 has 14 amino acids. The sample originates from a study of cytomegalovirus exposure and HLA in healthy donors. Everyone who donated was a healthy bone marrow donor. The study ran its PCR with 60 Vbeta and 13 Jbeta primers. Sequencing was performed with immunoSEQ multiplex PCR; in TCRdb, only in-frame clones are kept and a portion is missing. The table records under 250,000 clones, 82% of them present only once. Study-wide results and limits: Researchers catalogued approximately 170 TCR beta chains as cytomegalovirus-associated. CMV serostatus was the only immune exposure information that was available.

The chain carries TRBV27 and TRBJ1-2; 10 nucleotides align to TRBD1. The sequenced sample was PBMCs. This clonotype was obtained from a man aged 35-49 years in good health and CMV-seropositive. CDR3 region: CASSRGTGEYGYTF. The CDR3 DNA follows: TGTGCCAGCAGCCGCGGGACAGGGGAATATGGCTACACCTTC.